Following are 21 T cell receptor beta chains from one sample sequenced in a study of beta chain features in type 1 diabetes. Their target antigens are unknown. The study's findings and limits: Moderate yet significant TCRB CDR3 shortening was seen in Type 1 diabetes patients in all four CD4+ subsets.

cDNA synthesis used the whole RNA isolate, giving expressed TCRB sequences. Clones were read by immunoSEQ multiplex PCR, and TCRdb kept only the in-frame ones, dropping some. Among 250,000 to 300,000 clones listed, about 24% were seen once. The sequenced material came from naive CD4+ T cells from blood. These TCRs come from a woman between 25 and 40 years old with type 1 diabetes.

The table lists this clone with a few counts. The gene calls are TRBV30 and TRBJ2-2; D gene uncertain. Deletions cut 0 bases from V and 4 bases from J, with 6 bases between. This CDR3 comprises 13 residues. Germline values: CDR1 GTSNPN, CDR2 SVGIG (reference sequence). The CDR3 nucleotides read TGTGCCTGGAGTGTATCGAGCACCGGGGAGCTGTTTTTT. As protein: CAWSVSSTGELFF.

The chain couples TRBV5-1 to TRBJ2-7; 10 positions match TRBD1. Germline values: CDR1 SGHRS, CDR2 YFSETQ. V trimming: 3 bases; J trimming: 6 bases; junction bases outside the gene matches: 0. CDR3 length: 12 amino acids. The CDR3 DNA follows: TGCGCCAGCAGCTGGACAGGGGGCGAGCAGTACTTC. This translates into CASSWTGGEQYF. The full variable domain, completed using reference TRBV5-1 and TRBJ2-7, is KAGVTQTPRYLIKTRGQQVTLSCSPISGHRSVSWYQQTPGQGLQFLFEYFSETQRNKGNFPGRFSGRQFSNSRSEMNVSTLELGDSALYLCASSWTGGEQYFGPGTRLTVT.

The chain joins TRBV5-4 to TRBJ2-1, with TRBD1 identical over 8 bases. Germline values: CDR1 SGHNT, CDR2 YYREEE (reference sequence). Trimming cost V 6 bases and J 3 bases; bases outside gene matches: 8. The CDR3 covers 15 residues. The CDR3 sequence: CASTQQGQDYNEQFF. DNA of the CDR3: TGTGCCAGCACCCAGCAGGGACAGGACTACAATGAGCAGTTCTTC.

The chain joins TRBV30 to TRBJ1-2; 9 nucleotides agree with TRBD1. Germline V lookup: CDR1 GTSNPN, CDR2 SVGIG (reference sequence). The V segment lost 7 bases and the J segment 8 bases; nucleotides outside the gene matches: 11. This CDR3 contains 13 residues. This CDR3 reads CASGGGQGVGYTF. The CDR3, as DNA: TGTGCCTCGGGCGGGGGACAGGGAGTGGGCTACACCTTC.

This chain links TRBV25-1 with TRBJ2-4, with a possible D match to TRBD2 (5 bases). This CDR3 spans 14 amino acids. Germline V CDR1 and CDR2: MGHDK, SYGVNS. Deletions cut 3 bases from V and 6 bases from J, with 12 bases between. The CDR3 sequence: CASSDPGRGNIQYF. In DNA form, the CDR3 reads TGTGCCAGCAGTGACCCGGGAAGAGGAAACATTCAGTACTTC.

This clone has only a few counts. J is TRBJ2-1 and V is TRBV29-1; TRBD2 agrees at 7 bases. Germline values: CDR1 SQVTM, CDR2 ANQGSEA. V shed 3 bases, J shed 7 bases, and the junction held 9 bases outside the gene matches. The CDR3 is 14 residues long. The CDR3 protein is CSVEKSSGRNEQFF. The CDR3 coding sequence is TGCAGCGTTGAGAAGTCTAGCGGACGGAATGAGCAGTTCTTC.

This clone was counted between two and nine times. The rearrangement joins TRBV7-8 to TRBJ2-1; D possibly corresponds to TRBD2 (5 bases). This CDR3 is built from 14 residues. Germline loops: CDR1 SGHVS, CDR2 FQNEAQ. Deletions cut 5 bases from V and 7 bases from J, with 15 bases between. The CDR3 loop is CASSKGSGLNEQFF. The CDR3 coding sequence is TGTGCCAGCAGCAAAGGGTCAGGACTGAATGAGCAGTTCTTC.

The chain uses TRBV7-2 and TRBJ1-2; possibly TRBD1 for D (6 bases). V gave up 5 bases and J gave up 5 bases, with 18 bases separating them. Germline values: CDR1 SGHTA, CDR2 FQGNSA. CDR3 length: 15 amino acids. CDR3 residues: CASSLYDGQLYGYTF. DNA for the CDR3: TGTGCCAGCAGCCTTTATGACGGACAGCTATATGGCTACACCTTC.

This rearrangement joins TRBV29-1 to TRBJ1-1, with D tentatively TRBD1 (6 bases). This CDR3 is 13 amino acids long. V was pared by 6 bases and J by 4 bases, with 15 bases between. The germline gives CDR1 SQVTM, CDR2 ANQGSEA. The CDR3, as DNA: TGCAGCGTCGACAGGCCCCTGGGCACTGAAGCTTTCTTT. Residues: CSVDRPLGTEAFF.

In DNA form, the CDR3 reads TGCGCCAGCAGCGTACTAGGAGGATCCTACGAGCAGTACTTC. Translation gives CASSVLGGSYEQYF. The rearrangement links TRBV5-1 to TRBJ2-7; possibly TRBD2 for D (5 bases). V dropped 4 bases and J dropped 1 base, with 12 bases sitting between them. The CDR3 totals 14 residues. Germline CDR1 and CDR2: SGHRS and YFSETQ.

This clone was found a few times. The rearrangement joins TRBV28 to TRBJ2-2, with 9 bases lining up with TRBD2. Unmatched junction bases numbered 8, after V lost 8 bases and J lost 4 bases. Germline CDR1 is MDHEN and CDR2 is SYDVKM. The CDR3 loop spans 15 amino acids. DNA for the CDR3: TGTGCCAGCGAGGGAGGACTAGCGAGCACCGGGGAGCTGTTTTTT. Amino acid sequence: CASEGGLASTGELFF. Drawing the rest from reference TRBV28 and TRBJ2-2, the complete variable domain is DVKVTQSSRYLVKRTGEKVFLECVQDMDHENMFWYRQDPGLGLRLIYFSYDVKMKEKGDIPEGYSVSREKKERFSLILESASTNQTSMYLCASEGGLASTGELFFGEGSRLTVL.

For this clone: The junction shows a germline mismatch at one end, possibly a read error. Here the CDR3 reads CASSLDRENIQYF. The CDR3 nucleotides are TGTGCCAGTAGTTTAGACAGGGAAAACATTCAGTACTTC. The rearrangement links TRBV19 to TRBJ2-4, with 7 bases matching TRBD1. The CDR3 covers 13 residues. Germline values: CDR1 LNHDA, CDR2 SQIVND (reference sequence). The full variable domain, rest sourced from reference TRBV19 and TRBJ2-4, is DGGITQSPKYLFRKEGQNVTLSCEQNLNHDAMYWYRQDPGQGLRLIYYSQIVNDFQKGDIAEGYSVSREKKESFPLTVTSAQKNPTAFYLCASSLDRENIQYFGAGTRLSVL.

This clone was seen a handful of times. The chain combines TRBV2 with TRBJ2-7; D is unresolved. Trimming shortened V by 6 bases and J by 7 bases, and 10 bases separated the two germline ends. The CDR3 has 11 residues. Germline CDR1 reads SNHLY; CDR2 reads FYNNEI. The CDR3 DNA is TGTGCCAGCAGGACTCCGAATGAGCAGTACTTC. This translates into CASRTPNEQYF. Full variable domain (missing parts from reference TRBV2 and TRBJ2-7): EPEVTQTPSHQVTQMGQEVILRCVPISNHLYFYWYRQILGQKVEFLVSFYNNEISEKSEIFDDQFSVERPDGSNFTLKIRSTKLEDSAMYFCASRTPNEQYFGPGTRLTVT.

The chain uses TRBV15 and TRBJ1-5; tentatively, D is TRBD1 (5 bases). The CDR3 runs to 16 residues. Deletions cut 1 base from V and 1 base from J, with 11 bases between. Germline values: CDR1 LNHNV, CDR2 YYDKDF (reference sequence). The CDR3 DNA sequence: TGTGCCACCAGCAGAGTGGCCGGGGGGAGCAATCAGCCCCAGCATTTT. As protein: CATSRVAGGSNQPQHF. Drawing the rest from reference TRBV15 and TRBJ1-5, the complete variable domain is DAMVIQNPRYQVTQFGKPVTLSCSQTLNHNVMYWYQQKSSQAPKLLFHYYDKDFNNEADTPDNFQSRRPNTSFCFLDIRSPGLGDTAMYLCATSRVAGGSNQPQHFGDGTRLSIL.

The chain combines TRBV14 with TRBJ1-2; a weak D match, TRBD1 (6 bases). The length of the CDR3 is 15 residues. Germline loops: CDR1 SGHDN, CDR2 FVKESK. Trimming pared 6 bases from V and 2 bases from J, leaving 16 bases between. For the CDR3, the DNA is TGTGCCAGCAGACCGAACCCGGGACACAACTATGGCTACACCTTC. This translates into CASRPNPGHNYGYTF.

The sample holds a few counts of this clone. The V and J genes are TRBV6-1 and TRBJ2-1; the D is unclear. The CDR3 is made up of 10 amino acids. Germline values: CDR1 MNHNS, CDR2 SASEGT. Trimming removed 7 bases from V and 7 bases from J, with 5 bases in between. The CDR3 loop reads CASNGNEQFF. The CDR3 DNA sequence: TGTGCCAGCAACGGTAATGAGCAGTTCTTC.

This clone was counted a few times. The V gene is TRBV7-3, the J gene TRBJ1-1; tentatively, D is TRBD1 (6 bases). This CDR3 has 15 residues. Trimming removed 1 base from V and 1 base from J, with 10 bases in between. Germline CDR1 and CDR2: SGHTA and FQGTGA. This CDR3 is CASSLSGQPNTEAFF. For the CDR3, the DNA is TGTGCCAGCAGCTTAAGCGGACAGCCGAACACTGAAGCTTTCTTT.

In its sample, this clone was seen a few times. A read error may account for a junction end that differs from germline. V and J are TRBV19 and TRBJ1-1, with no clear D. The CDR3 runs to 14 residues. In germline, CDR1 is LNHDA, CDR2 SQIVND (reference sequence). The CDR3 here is CASSADDYLPGRGF. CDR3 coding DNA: TGTGCCAGTAGTGCGGACGATTACTTACCGGGCCGGGGTTTT.

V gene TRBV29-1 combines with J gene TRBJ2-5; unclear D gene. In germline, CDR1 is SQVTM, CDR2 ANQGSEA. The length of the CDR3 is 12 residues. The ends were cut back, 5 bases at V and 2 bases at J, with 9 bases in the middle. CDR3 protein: CSVWAEQETQYF. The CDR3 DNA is TGCAGCGTTTGGGCAGAACAAGAGACCCAGTACTTC.

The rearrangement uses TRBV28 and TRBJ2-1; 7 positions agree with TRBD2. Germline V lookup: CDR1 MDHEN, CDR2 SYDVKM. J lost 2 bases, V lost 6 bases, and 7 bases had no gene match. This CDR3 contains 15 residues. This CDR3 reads CASRVGGEAYNEQFF. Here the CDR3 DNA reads TGTGCCAGCAGGGTGGGGGGGGAGGCCTACAATGAGCAGTTCTTC.

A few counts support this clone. DNA for the CDR3: TGTGCCGCCTCCGGGACCGGGGAGCTGTTTTTT. The encoded protein is CAASGTGELFF. The rearrangement joins TRBV5-4 to TRBJ2-2; no reliable D call. Trimming pared 10 bases from V and 5 bases from J, leaving 9 bases between. Germline lookup yields CDR1 SGHNT and CDR2 YYREEE (reference sequence). The CDR3 is 11 residues long. Based on the CDR3 plus reference TRBV5-4 and TRBJ2-2, the full variable domain is ETGVTQSPTHLIKTRGQQVTLRCSSQSGHNTVSWYQQALGQGPQFIFQYYREEENGRGNFPPRFSGLQFPNYSSELNVNALELDDSALYLCAASGTGELFFGEGSRLTVL.